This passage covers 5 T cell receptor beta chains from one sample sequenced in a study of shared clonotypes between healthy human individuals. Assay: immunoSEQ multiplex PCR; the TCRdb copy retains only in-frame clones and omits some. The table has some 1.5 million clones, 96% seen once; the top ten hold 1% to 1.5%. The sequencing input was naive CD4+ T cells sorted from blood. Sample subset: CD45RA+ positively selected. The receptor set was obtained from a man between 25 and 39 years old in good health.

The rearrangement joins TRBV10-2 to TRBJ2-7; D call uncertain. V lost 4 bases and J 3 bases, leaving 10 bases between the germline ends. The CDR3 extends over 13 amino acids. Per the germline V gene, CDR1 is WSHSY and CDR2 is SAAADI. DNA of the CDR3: TGCGCCAGCAGTGTAGGAGTGTACTACGAGCAGTACTTC. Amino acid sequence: CASSVGVYYEQYF.

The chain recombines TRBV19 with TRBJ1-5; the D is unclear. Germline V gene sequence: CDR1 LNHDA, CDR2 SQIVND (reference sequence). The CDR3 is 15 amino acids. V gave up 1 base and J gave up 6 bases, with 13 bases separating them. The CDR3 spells CASSIAGTARQPQHF. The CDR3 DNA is TGTGCCAGTAGTATAGCCGGCACCGCCCGTCAGCCCCAGCATTTT.

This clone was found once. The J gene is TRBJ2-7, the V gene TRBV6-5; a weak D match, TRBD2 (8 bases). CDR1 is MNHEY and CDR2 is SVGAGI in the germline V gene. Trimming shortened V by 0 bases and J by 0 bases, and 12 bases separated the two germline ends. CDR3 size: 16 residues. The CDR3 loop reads CASSYSRGDSSYEQYF. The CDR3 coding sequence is TGTGCCAGCAGTTACTCGCGGGGGGACAGCTCCTACGAGCAGTACTTC.

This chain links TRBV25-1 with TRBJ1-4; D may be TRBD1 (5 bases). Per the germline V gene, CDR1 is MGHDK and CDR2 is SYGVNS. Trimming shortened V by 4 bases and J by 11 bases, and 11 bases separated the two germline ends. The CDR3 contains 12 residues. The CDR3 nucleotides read TGTGCCAGCAGTGGGGGCGGATATAAACTGTTTTTT. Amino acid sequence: CASSGGGYKLFF.

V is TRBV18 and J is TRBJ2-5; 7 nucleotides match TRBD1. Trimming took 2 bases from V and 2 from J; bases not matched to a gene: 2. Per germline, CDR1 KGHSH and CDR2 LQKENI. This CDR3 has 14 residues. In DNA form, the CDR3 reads TGTGCCAGCTCACCAGAGGGACAGCAAGAGACCCAGTACTTC. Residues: CASSPEGQQETQYF.